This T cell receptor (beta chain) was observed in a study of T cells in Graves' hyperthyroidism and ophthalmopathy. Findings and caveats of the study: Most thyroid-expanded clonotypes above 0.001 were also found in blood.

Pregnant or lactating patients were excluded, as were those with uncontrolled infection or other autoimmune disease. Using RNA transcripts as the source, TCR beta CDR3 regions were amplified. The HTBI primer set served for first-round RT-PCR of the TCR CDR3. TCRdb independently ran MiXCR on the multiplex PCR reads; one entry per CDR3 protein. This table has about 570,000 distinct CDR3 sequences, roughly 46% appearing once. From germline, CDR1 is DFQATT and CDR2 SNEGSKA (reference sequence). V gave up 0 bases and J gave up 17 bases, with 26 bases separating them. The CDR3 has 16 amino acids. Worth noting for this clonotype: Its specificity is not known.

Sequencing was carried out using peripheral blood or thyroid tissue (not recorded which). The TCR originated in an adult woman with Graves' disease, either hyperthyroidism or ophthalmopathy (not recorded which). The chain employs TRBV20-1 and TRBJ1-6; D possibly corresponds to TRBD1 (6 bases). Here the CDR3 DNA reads TGCAGTGCTAGAGATGAAGGGGTAGCGGGGGCTGGTTCGATCCACTTT. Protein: CSARDEGVAGAGSIHF.